This TCR beta chain stems from a study of T cell changes during pregnancy in multiple sclerosis (dated by TCRdb to between 2018 and 2020). Concerning the study at large: The study examined how the T cell repertoire changed over the course of pregnancy in women with multiple sclerosis.

The library was made by the immunoSEQ multiplex PCR assay. Drawn from immuneACCESS, this table holds only the in-frame rearrangements with V and J called that TCRdb kept. Clones are partly lost; checked studies trace under half to an unresolved V gene and leave the rest unexplained. Present in this sample are approximately 64,000 clones, 90% of which were seen just once. The ten largest clonotypes hold approximately 2% of the sample. V loses 3 bases of germline sequence and J loses 6 bases, and the interval between the two ends is 15 bases. The CDR3 spans 14 residues, from the cysteine through the phenylalanine. The retained sequence is limited to the CDR3, 42 bases, with the frame set at the first base. CDR1 KGHSH and CDR2 LQKENI were looked up in the germline V gene. This clone was detected a few times. Its antigen specificity is not known. The input lacks base qualities; no much larger clone sits a single base away.

The sample in question was peripheral blood, obtained in the second trimester of pregnancy. The chain joins TRBV18 to TRBJ2-7; TRBD2 could be the D gene, as 6 bases match. This TCR was recovered from a female donor in good health, enrolled as a control in a pregnancy study. The DNA reads TGTGCCAGCTCACCGGGAGGTACCATATCCGAGCAGTACTTC. Its coded protein is CASSPGGTISEQYF.